This TCR beta chain comes out of a study of shared clonotypes between healthy human individuals. About the study: Donor ages ranged 18 to 49 years: a couple of women, a few men.

Profiling relied on immunoSEQ multiplex PCR, and the TCRdb table lists in-frame clones only, not all of them. This table holds around 610,000 clones, 95% to 97% found once. General study findings and limits: As a rule, naive subsets had a larger estimated richness than memory subsets. Naive CD4 clonotype sharing across a handful of donors was 4% to 5%.

Naive CD8 cells were CD45RO-negative, positively selected for CCR7, excluding terminally differentiated effector memory CD45RA+ cells. Adults of Caucasian background living in Nashville, Tennessee made up all donors. Of note for this clone: Its target is unknown.

The V end was cut by 0 bases, the J end by 8 bases, with 11 bases between. Germline values: CDR1 SGHNT, CDR2 YYREEE (reference sequence). The CDR3 consists of 13 residues. The clonotype originates from a woman aged 25 to 39 in good health. The chain uses TRBV5-4 and TRBJ1-1; D is unclear. The source material was naive CD8+ T cells sorted from blood. CDR3 residues: CASSLDRAGEAFF. The CDR3 coding sequence is TGTGCCAGCAGCTTGGATCGCGCGGGGGAAGCTTTCTTT.